A selection of T cell receptor beta chains follows, all from one sample in a study of molecular identifiers for immune sequencing clone quantification. TCRdb re-called the PCR reads with MiXCR, one entry per CDR3 protein. The sample yields hundreds of thousands of distinct CDR3 sequences, about 22% seen once. Sequences were obtained from naive CD8+ T cells from blood, with Jurkat cell RNA spiked in. Receptors were obtained from a human donor in good health. Some libraries in this study had Jurkat cell RNA spiked in. Both conserved end residues are part of each CDR3.

j_call v_call cdr3_aa
TRBJ2-1 TRBV28 CASSLSQVSVDNEQFF
TRBJ2-5 TRBV12-3/TRBV12-4 CASSPLAGAQETQYF
TRBJ2-2 TRBV28 CASSLLAGFGELFF
TRBJ2-7 TRBV14 CASSQGDRTPSSYEQYF
TRBJ2-6 TRBV19 CASSTPGPNVLTF
TRBJ1-2 TRBV23-1 CASRMDRRNGYTF
TRBJ1-1 TRBV6-1 CASSDWRIRDTEAFF
TRBJ1-6 TRBV10-2 CASREGQASSYNSPLHF
TRBJ1-5 TRBV6-2/TRBV6-3 CASFPGDLSNQPQHF
TRBJ2-3 TRBV29-1 CSVRGSSGTSTDTQYF
TRBJ2-5 TRBV12-3/TRBV12-4 CASSSPGAQYF
TRBJ1-6 TRBV20-1 CSAVRWTLEGNSPLHF
TRBJ2-2 TRBV9 CASSVLVGTGSPGELFF
TRBJ2-7 TRBV9 CASSVLGTAGEVQYF
TRBJ1-5 TRBV7-2 CASSSGAVRHQPQHF
TRBJ2-7 TRBV6-2/TRBV6-3 CASRRQGFAYEQYF
TRBJ2-7 TRBV27 CASSFSVGAYEQYF
TRBJ2-3 TRBV15 CATSISTDTQYF
TRBJ1-1 TRBV27 CASSSLVAWEAFF
TRBJ1-1 TRBV19 CASSIVVRYGGDRSTEAFF
TRBJ2-1 TRBV20-1 CSARGGGARNEQFF
TRBJ2-7 TRBV18 CASSPRDSIYEQYF
TRBJ2-3 TRBV7-2 CGSSRGLLAGDYTDTQYF
TRBJ1-4 TRBV5-6 CASSFGTGFEKLFF
TRBJ1-1 TRBV12-3/TRBV12-4 CARSFGWGLSTEAFF
TRBJ2-7 TRBV12-3/TRBV12-4 CASRDRGHEQYF
TRBJ1-5 TRBV7-2 CASSLGRGHGNQPQHF
TRBJ2-2 TRBV24-1 CATSDFNTGELFF
TRBJ2-5 TRBV9 CASSPQVLGGQETQYF
TRBJ2-7 TRBV20-1 CSARDQGIYEQYF
TRBJ2-6 TRBV29-1 CSVAAGQMFGANVLTF
TRBJ2-5 TRBV27 CASSPGQAPLKTQYF
TRBJ2-1 TRBV6-6 CASSYPGYNEQFF
TRBJ2-7 TRBV5-4 CASSATGLSYEQYF
TRBJ2-3 TRBV4-1 CASSQSGQGVADTQYF